This T cell receptor beta chain originates from a study of blood T cell repertoires in COVID-19. For the study at large: The cDNA or gDNA used as material had been derived from T cells, B-cell-depleted T cells, or PBMCs.

The data were produced by immunoSEQ multiplex PCR, yet TCRdb's version contains in-frame clones alone and is incomplete. Among approximately 60,000 clones, around 85% were seen once, and the ten largest hold roughly a sixth. Germline CDR1 reads SGDLS; CDR2 reads YYNGEE. This CDR3 has 17 residues. With 4 bases clipped from V and 4 bases from J, the junction kept 11 bases outside the gene matches. The V gene is TRBV9, the J gene TRBJ2-1; TRBD1 matches at 10 bases. The sequenced sample was peripheral blood. The origin of this receptor is a man between 65 and 80 years old with active COVID-19. Written as DNA, the CDR3 is TGTGCCAGCAGCTCCCGGGCGACAGGGGGCATGTACAATGAGCAGTTCTTC. Translated: CASSSRATGGMYNEQFF.